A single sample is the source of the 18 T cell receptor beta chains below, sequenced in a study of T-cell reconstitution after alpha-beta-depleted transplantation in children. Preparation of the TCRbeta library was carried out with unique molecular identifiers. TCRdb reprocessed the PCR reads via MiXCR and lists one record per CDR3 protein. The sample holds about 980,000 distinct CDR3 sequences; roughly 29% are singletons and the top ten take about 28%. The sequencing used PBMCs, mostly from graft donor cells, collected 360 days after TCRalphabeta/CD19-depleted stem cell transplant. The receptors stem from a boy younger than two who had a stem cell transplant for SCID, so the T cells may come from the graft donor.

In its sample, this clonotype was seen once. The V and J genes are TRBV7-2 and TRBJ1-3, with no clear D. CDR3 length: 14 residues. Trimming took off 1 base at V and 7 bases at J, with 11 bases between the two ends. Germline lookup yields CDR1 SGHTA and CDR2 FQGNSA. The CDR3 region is CASSLDRGWNTIYF. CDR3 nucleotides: TGTGCCAGCAGCTTAGATCGGGGTTGGAACACCATATATTTT. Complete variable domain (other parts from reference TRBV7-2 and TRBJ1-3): GAGVSQSPSNKVTEKGKDVELRCDPISGHTALYWYRQSLGQGLEFLIYFQGNSAPDKSGLPSDRFSAERTGGSVSTLTIQRTQQEDSAVYLCASSLDRGWNTIYFGEGSWLTVV.

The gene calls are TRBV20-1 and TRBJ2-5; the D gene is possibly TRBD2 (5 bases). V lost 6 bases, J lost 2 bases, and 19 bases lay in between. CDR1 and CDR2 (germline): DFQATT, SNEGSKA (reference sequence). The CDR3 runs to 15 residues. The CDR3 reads CSAEEASGPQETQYF. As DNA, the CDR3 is TGCAGTGCCGAAGAAGCGAGCGGCCCACAAGAGACCCAGTACTTC.

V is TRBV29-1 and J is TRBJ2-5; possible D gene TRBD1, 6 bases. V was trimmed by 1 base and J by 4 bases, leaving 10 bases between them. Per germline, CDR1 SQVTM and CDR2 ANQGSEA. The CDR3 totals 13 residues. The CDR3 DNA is TGCAGCGTTGAAGTACAGGGTTTAGAGACCCAGTACTTC. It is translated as CSVEVQGLETQYF.

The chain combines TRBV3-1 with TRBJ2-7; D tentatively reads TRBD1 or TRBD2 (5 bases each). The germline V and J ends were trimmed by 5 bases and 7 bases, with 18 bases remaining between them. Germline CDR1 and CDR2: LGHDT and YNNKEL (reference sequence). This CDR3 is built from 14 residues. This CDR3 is CASSSTPGRREQYF. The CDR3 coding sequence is TGTGCCAGCAGCTCGACCCCGGGACGAAGAGAGCAGTACTTC.

The CDR3 sequence: CASSQDGNGGTDTQYF. Here the CDR3 DNA reads TGCGCCAGCAGCCAAGATGGGAACGGGGGCACAGATACGCAGTATTTT. This chain joins TRBV4-3 and TRBJ2-3; D is perhaps TRBD2 (5 bases). The CDR3 spans 16 residues. V was cut by 0 bases and J by 1 base, with 11 bases left in between. CDR1 is LGHNA and CDR2 is YSLEER in the germline V gene.

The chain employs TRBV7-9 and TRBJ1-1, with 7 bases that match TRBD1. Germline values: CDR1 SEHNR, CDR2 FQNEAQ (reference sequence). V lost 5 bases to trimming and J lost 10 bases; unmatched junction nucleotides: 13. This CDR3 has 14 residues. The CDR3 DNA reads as TGTGCCAGCAGCCGATTGGGACAGATCCGACGAGCTTTCTTT. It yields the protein CASSRLGQIRRAFF.

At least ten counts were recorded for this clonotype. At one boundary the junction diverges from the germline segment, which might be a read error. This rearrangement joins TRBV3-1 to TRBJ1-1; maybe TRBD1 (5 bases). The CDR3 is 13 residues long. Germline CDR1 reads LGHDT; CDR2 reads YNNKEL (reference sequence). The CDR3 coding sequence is TGTGCCAGCAGCAAAGACAGGAACACTGAAGCTTTCTTT. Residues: CASSKDRNTEAFF.

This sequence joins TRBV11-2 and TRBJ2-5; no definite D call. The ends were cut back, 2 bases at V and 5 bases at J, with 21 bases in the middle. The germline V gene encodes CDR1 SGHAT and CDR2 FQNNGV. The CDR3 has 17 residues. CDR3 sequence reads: CASSLIGLNARRETQYF. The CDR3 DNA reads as TGTGCCAGCAGCTTAATCGGGTTAAACGCTAGACGGGAGACCCAGTACTTC.

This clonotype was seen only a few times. The CDR3: CSARDLQGGGLGETQYF. CDR3 bases: TGCAGTGCTAGAGATCTTCAGGGCGGGGGGCTGGGGGAGACCCAGTACTTC. The rearrangement links TRBV20-1 to TRBJ2-5, with 8 bases that match TRBD2. The ends lost 0 bases at V and 5 bases at J; junction bases unmatched: 14. Germline assignment: CDR1 DFQATT and CDR2 SNEGSKA (reference sequence). The CDR3 runs to 17 residues.

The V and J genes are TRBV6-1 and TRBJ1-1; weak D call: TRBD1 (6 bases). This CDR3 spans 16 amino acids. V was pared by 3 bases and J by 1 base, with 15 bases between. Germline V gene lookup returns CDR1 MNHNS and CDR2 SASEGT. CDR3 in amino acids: CASSDHRPQGNTEAFF. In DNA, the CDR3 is TGTGCCAGCAGTGATCACCGACCACAGGGGAACACTGAAGCTTTCTTT.

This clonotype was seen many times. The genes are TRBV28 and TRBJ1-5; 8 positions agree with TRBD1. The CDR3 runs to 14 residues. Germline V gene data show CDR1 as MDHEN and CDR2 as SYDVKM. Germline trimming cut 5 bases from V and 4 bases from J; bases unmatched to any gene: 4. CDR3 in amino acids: CASSTGTGNQPQHF. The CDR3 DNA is TGTGCCAGCAGTACCGGGACAGGAAATCAGCCCCAGCATTTT.

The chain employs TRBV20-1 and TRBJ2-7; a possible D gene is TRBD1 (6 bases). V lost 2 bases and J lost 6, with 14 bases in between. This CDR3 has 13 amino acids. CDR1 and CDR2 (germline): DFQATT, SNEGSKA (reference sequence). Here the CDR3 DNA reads TGCAGTGCTAGAATGGACAGCCCCCTCGAGCAGTACTTC. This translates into CSARMDSPLEQYF.

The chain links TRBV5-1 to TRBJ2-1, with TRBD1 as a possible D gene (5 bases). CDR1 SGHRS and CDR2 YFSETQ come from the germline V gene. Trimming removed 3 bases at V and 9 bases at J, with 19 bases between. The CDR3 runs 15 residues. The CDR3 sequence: CASSSRQGHLIEQFF. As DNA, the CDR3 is TGCGCCAGCAGCTCAAGACAAGGACACCTCATTGAGCAGTTCTTC.

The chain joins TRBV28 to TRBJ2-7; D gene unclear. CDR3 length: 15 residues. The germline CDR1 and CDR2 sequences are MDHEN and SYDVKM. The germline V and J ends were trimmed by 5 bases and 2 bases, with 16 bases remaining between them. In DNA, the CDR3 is TGTGCCAGCAGTCCCCGCGCAGAAACCCCCTACGAGCAGTACTTC. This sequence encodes CASSPRAETPYEQYF.

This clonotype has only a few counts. CDR3 sequence reads: CASSSPLGAQEQFF. CDR3 bases: TGTGCCAGCAGCTCCCCTCTAGGCGCGCAAGAGCAGTTCTTC. V and J are TRBV5-5 and TRBJ2-1; the D is unclear. The V gene lost 3 bases and the J gene lost 10 bases, with 17 bases spanning the gap. The CDR3 has 14 amino acids. Germline V gene lookup returns CDR1 SGHKS and CDR2 YYEKEE (reference sequence).

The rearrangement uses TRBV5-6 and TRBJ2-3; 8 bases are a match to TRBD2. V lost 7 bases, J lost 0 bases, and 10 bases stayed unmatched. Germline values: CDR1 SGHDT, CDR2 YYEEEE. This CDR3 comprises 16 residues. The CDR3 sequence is CASEGGGPTSTDTQYF. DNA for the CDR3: TGTGCCAGCGAAGGCGGGGGGCCGACTAGCACAGATACGCAGTATTTT.

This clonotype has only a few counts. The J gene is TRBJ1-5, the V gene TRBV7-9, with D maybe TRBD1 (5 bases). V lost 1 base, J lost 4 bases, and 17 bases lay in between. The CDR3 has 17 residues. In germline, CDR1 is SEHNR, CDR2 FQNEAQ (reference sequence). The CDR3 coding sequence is TGTGCCAGCAGCTTAGTTCTGGTTGGGACCCATAATCAGCCCCAGCATTTT. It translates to CASSLVLVGTHNQPQHF.

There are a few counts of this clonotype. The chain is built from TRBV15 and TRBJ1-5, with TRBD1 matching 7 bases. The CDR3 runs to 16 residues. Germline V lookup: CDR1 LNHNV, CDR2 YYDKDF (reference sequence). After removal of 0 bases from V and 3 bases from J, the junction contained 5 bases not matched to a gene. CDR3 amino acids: CATSRDPGQFNQPQHF. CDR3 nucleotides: TGTGCCACCAGCAGAGATCCGGGACAGTTCAATCAGCCCCAGCATTTT.